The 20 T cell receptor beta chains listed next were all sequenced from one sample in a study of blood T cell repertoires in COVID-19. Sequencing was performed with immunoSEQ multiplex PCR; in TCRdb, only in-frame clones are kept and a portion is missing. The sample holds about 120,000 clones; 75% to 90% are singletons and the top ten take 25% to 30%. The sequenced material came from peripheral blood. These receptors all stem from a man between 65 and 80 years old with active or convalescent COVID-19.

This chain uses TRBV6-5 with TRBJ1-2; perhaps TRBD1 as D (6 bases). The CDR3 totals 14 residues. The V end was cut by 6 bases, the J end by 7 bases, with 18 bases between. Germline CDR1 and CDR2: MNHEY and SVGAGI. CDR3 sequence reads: CASSEQGRWGGYTF. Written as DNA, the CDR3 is TGTGCCAGCAGCGAGCAGGGGCGGTGGGGTGGCTACACCTTC.

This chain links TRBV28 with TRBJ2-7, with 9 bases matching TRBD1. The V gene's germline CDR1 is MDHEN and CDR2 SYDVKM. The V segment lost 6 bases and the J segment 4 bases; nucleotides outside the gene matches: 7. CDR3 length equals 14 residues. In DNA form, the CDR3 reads TGTGCCAGCAGGGACAGGGGTATGGGGTACGAGCAGTACTTC. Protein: CASRDRGMGYEQYF.

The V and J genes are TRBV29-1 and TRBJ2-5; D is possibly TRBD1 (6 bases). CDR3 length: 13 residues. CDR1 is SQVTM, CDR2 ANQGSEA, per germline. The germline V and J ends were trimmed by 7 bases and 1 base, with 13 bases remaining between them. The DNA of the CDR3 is TGCAGCGGCCACAGGGCTCGCCAAGAGACCCAGTACTTC. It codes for CSGHRARQETQYF.

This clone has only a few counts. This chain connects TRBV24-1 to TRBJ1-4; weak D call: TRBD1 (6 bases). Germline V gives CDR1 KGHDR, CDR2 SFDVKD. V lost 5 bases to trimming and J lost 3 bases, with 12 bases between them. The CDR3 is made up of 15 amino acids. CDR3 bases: TGTGCCACCAGTGCCGGGGGGGCGGCTAATGAAAAACTGTTTTTT. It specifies CATSAGGAANEKLFF.

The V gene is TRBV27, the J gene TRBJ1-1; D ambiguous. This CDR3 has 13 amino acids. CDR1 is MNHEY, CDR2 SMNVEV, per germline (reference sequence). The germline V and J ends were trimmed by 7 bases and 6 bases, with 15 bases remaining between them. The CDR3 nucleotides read TGTGCCAGCAAGAAGGAGGGAGGTTCTGAAGCTTTCTTT. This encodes CASKKEGGSEAFF.

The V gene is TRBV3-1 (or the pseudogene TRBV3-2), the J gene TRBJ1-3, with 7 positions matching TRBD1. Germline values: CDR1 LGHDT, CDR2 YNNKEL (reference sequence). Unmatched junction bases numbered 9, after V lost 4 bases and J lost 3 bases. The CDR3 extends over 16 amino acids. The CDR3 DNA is TGTGCCAGCAGCCCACCCAACAGGGGCGTTGGAAACACCATATATTTT. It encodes CASSPPNRGVGNTIYF.

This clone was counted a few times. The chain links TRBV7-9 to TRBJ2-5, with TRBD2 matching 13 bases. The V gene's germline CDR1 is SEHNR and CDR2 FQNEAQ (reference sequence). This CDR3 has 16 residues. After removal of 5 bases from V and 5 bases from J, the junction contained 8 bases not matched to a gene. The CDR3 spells CASSPPGLAGMETQYF. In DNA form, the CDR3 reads TGTGCCAGCAGCCCGCCGGGACTAGCGGGAATGGAGACCCAGTACTTC.

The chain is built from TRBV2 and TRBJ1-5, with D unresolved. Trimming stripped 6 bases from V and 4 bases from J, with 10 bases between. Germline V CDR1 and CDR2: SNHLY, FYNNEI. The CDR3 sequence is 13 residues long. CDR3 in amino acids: CASSQQPNQPQHF. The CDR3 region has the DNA TGTGCCAGCAGCCAACAGCCTAATCAGCCCCAGCATTTT.

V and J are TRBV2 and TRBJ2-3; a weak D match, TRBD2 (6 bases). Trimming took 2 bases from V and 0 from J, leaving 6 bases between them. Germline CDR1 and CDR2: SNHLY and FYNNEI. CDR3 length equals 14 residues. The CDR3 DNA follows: TGTGCCAGCAGTGAACTAGCGAGCACAGATACGCAGTATTTT. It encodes CASSELASTDTQYF.

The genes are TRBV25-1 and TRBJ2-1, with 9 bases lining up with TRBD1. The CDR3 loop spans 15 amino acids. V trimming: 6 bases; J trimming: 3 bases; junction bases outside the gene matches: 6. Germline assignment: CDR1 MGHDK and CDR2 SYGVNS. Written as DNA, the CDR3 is TGTGCCAGCAGCCCGGGGACAGGGATCTACAATGAGCAGTTCTTC. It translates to CASSPGTGIYNEQFF.

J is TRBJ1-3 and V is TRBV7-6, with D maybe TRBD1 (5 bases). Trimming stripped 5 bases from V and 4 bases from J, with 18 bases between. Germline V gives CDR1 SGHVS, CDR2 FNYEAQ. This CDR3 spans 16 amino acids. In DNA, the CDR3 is TGTGCCAGCAGCCCTAGACAGCCCGAGTCGGGAAACACCATATATTTT. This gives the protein CASSPRQPESGNTIYF.

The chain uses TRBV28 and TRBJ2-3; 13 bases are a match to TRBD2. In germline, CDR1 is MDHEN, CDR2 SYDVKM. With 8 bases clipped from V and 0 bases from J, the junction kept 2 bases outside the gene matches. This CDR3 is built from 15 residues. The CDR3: CASGTSGTSTDTQYF. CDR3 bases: TGTGCCAGCGGGACTAGCGGGACTAGCACAGATACGCAGTATTTT.

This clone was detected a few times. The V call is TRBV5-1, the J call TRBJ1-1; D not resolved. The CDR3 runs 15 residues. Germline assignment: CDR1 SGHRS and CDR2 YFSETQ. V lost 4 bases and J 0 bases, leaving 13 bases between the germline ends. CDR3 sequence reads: CASSLLTSMNTEAFF. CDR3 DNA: TGCGCCAGCAGCCTACTGACATCTATGAACACTGAAGCTTTCTTT.

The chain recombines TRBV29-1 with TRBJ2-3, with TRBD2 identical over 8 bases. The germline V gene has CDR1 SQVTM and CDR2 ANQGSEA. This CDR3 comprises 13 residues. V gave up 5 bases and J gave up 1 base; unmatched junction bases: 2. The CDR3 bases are TGCAGCGTTTTAGCGGGGCGCACAGATACGCAGTATTTT. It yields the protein CSVLAGRTDTQYF.

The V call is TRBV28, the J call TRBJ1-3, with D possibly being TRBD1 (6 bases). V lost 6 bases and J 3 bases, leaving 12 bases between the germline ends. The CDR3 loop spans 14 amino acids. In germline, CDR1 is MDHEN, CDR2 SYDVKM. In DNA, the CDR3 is TGTGCCAGCAGCCCCGGACAGCTTGGAAACACCATATATTTT. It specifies CASSPGQLGNTIYF.

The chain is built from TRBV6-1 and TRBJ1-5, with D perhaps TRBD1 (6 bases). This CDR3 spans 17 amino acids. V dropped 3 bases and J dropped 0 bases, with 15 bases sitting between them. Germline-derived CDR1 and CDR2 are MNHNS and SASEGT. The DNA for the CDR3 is TGTGCCAGCAGTGACAGGGGCGCGATGAATAGCAATCAGCCCCAGCATTTT. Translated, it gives CASSDRGAMNSNQPQHF.

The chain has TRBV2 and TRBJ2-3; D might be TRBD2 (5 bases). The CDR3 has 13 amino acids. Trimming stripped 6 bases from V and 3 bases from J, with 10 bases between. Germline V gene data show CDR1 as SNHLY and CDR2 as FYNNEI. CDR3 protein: CASSPGVTDTQYF. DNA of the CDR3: TGTGCCAGCAGCCCCGGGGTGACAGATACGCAGTATTTT.

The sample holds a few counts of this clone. The CDR3, as DNA: TGTGCCAGCAGCTTAGCGAGCAATTCACCCCTCCACTTT. Translation gives CASSLASNSPLHF. This chain links TRBV7-9 with TRBJ1-6, with D unclear. The germline V and J ends were trimmed by 0 bases and 7 bases, with 4 bases remaining between them. The CDR3 loop spans 13 amino acids. In germline, CDR1 is SEHNR, CDR2 FQNEAQ (reference sequence).

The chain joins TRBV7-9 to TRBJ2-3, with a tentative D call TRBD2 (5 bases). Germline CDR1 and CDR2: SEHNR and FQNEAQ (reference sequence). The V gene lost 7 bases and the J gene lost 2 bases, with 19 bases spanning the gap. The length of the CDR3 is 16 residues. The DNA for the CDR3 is TGTGCCAGCACCGCTTACGTCCGGGATCCCACAGATACGCAGTATTTT. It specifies CASTAYVRDPTDTQYF.

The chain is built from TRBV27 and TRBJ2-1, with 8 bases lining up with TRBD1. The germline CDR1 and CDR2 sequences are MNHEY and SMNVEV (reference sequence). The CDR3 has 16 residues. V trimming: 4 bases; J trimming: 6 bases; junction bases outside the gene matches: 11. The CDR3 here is CASSSRTGRNRNEQFF. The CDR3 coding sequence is TGTGCCAGCAGTTCCCGGACAGGGAGGAATCGCAATGAGCAGTTCTTC.